The clone carrying this T cell receptor beta chain turned up a few times. These data originate in a study of blood T cell repertoires in COVID-19. At the level of the study: From T cells, B-cell-depleted T cells, or PBMCs came the material, which was cDNA or gDNA.

Per the authors' pipeline: Amplification from reference gene primers served as the basis for estimated nucleated cell counts. Profiling relied on immunoSEQ multiplex PCR, and the TCRdb table lists in-frame clones only, not all of them. The DNA was the basis for D and trimming; V, J and clone size are from that table. This sample has hundreds of thousands of clones, with less than 90% found just once. Germline CDR1 is SGHTA and CDR2 is FQGNSA. V lost 1 base, J lost 10 bases, and 10 bases lay in between. The CDR3 is made up of 12 amino acids. The specimen sequenced was peripheral blood. The clonotype was recovered from a woman in her 70s with COVID-19, enrolled during active disease. The chain carries TRBV7-2 and TRBJ1-1; perhaps TRBD1 as D (5 bases). The CDR3 spells CASSLGQIRAFF. Here the CDR3 DNA reads TGTGCCAGCAGCTTAGGACAGATTCGAGCTTTCTTT.